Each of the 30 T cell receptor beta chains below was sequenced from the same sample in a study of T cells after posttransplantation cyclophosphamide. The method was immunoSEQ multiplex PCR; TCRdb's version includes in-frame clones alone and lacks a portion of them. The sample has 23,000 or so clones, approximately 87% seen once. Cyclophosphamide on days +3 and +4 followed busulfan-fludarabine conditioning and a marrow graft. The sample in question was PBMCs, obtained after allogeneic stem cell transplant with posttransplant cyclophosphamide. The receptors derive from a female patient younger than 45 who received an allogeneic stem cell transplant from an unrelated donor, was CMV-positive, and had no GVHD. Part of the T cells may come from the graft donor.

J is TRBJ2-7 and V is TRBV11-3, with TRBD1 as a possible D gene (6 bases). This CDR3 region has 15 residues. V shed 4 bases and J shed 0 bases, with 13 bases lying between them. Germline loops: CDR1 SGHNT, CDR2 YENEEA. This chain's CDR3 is CASSSSGGSSYEQYF. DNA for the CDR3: TGTGCCAGCAGCTCAAGTGGGGGCAGCTCCTACGAGCAGTACTTC.

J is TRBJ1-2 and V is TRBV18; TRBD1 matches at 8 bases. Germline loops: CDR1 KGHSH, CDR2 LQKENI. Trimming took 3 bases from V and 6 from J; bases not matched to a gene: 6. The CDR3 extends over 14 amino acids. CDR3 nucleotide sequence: TGTGCCAGCTCACCTCAGACAGGGGTCGATGGCTACACCTTC. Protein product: CASSPQTGVDGYTF.

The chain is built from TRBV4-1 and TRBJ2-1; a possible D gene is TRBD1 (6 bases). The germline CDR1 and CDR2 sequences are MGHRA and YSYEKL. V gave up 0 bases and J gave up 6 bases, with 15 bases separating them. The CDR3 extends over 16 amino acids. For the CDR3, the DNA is TGCGCCAGCAGCCAAGATGGGCAGGGGCCTCTCAATGAGCAGTTCTTC. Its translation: CASSQDGQGPLNEQFF.

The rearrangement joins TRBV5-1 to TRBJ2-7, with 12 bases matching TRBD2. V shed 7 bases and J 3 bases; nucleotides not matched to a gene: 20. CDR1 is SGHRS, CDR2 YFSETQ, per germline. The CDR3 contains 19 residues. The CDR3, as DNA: TGCGCCAGCCGAGCCGGGACAGGGGCTAGCGGGGGGGTCCTCTACGAGCAGTACTTC. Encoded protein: CASRAGTGASGGVLYEQYF.

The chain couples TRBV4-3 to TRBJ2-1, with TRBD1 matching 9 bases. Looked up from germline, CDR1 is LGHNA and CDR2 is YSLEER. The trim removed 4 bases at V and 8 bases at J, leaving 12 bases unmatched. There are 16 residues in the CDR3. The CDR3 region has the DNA TGCGCCAGCAGCCGGGCCCCCGGGACAGGGCGGGATGAGCAGTTCTTC. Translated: CASSRAPGTGRDEQFF.

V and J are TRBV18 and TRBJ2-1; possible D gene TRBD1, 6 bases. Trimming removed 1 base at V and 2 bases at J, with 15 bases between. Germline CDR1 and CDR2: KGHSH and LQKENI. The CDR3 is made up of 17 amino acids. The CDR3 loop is CASSPLVGAIAYNEQFF. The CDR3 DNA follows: TGTGCCAGCTCACCACTCGTGGGGGCGATCGCCTACAATGAGCAGTTCTTC.

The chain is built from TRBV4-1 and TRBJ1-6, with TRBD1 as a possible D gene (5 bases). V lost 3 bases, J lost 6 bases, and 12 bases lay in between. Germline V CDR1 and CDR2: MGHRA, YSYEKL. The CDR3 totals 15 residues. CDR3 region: CASSHAPGLNSPLHF. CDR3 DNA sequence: TGCGCCAGCAGCCATGCGCCGGGACTTAATTCACCCCTCCACTTT.

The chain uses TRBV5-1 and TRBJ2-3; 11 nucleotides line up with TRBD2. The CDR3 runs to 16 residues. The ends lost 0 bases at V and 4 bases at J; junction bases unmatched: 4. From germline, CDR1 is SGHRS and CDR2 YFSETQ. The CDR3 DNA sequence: TGCGCCAGCAGCTTGGGGCTAGCGGGGGGTTCAGATACGCAGTATTTT. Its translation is CASSLGLAGGSDTQYF.

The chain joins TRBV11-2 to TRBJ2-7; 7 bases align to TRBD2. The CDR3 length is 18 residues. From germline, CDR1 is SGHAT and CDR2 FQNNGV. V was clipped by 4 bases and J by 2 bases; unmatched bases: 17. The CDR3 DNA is TGTGCCAGCAGCTGGGGGGGGATTATTAGAGGGGCTACCTACGAGCAGTACTTC. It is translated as CASSWGGIIRGATYEQYF.

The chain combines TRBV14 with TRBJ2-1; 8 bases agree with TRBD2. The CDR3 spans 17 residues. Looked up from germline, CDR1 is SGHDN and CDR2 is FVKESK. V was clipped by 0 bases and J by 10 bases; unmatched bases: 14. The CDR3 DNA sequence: TGTGCCAGCAGCCAAGATCCTCGGGGGGGCCGATGGGGCGAGCAGTTCTTC. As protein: CASSQDPRGGRWGEQFF.

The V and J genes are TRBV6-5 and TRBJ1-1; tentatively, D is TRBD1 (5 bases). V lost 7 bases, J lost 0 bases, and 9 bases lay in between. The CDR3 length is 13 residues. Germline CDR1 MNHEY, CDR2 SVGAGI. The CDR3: CASTRGVNTEAFF. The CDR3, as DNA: TGTGCCAGCACCCGGGGGGTGAACACTGAAGCTTTCTTT.

The CDR3 bases are TGTGCCAGCAGCTGGGGGCCGGGCCCCTACGAGCAGTACTTC. This translates into CASSWGPGPYEQYF. This chain uses TRBV7-9 with TRBJ2-7; tentative D call: TRBD1 (6 bases). V dropped 4 bases and J dropped 2 bases, with 12 bases sitting between them. CDR3 size: 14 residues. Germline CDR1 reads SEHNR; CDR2 reads FQNEAQ (reference sequence).

In DNA, the CDR3 is TGTGCCAGCAGCGAACAGGATTCAGATACGCAGTATTTT. Translating it yields CASSEQDSDTQYF. The chain uses TRBV9 and TRBJ2-3; TRBD1 is a possible D gene (5 bases). Germline CDR1 SGDLS, CDR2 YYNGEE. V lost 3 bases and J 4 bases, leaving 9 bases between the germline ends. This CDR3 region has 13 residues.

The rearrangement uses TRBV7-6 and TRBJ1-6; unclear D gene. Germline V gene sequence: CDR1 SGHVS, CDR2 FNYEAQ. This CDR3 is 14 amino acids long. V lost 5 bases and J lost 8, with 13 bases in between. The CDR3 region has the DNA TGTGCCAGCAGCAATCCCGGGATTTATTCACCCCTCCACTTT. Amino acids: CASSNPGIYSPLHF.

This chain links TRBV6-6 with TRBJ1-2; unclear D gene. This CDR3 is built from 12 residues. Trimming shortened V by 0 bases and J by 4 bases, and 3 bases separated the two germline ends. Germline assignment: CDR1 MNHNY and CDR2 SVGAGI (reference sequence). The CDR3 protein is CASSYSAYGYTF. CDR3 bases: TGTGCCAGCAGTTACTCGGCCTATGGCTACACCTTC.

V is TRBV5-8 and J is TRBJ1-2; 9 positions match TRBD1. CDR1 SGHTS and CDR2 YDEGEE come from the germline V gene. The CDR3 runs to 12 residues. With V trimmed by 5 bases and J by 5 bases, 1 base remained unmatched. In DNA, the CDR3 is TGTGCCAGCAGTGACAGGGGGTATGGCTACACCTTC. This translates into CASSDRGYGYTF.

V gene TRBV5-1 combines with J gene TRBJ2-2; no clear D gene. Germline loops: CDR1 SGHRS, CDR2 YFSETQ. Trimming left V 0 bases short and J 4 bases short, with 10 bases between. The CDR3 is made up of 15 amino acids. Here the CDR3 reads CASSLVPRSTGELFF. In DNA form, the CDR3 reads TGCGCCAGCAGCTTGGTCCCGAGGAGCACCGGGGAGCTGTTTTTT.

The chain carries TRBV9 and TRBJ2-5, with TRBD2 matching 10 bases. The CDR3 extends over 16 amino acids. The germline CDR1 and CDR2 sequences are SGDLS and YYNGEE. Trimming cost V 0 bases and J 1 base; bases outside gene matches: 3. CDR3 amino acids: CASSVGSGGAQETQYF. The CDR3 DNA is TGTGCCAGCAGCGTAGGAAGCGGGGGGGCCCAAGAGACCCAGTACTTC.

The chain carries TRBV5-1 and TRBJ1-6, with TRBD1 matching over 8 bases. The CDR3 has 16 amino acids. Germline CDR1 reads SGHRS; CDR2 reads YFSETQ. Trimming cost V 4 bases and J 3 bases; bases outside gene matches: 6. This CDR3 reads CASSPTGAIYNSPLHF. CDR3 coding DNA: TGCGCCAGCAGCCCGACAGGGGCTATCTATAATTCACCCCTCCACTTT.

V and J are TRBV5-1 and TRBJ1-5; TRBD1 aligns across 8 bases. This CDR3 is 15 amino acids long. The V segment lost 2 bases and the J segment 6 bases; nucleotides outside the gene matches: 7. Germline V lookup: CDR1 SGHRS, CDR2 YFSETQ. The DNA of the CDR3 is TGCGCCAGCAGCTTTGGGCCAGGGGGCGGTCAGCCCCAGCATTTT. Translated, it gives CASSFGPGGGQPQHF. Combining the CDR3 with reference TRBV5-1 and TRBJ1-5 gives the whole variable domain KAGVTQTPRYLIKTRGQQVTLSCSPISGHRSVSWYQQTPGQGLQFLFEYFSETQRNKGNFPGRFSGRQFSNSRSEMNVSTLELGDSALYLCASSFGPGGGQPQHFGDGTRLSIL.

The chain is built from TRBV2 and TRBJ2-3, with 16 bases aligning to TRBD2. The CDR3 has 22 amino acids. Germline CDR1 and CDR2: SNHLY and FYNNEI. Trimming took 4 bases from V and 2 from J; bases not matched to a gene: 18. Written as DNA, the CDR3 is TGTGCCAGCAGTGCTTCCCGGGCTAAGGGACTAGCGGGGGGGCGGTTCACAGATACGCAGTATTTT. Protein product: CASSASRAKGLAGGRFTDTQYF.

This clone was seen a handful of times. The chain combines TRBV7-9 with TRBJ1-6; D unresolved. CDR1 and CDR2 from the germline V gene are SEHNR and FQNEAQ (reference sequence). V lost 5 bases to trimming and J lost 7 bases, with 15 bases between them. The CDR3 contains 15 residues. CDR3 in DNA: TGTGCCAGCAGCATCCGAGGGAGTCCGAATTCACCCCTCCACTTT. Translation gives CASSIRGSPNSPLHF.

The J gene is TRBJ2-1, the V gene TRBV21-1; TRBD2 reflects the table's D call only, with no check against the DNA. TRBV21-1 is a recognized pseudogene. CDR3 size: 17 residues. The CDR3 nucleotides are TGTGCCAGCAGCAAAGGAAAACCTCCGGGACTAGACAATGAGCAGTTCTTC. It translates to CASSKGKPPGLDNEQFF.

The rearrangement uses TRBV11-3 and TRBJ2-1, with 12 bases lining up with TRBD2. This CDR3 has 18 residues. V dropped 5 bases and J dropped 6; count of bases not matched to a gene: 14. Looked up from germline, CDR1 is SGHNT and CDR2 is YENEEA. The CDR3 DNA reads TGTGCCAGCAGCCTAGCCGTCTCCCTAGCGGGGGGGAGCAATGAGCAGTTCTTC. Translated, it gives CASSLAVSLAGGSNEQFF.

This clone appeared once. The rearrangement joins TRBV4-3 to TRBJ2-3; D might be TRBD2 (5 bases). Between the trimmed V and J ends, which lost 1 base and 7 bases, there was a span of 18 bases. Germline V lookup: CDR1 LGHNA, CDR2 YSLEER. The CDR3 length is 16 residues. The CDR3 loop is CASSQAPCPEGHTQYF. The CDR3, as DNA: TGCGCCAGCAGCCAAGCCCCTTGCCCCGAGGGTCATACGCAGTATTTT.

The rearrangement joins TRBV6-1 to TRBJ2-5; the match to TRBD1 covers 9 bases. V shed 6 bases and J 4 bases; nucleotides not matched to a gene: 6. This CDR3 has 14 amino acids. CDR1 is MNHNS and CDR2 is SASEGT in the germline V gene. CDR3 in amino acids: CASRLTGGRETQYF. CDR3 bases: TGTGCCAGCAGGCTTACAGGGGGCCGAGAGACCCAGTACTTC.

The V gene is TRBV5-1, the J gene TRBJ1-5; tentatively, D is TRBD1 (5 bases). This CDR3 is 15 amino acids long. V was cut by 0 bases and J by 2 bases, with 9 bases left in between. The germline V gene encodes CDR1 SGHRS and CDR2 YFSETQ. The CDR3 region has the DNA TGCGCCAGCAGCTTGGCCGGAGGGGGCAATCAGCCCCAGCATTTT. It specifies CASSLAGGGNQPQHF.

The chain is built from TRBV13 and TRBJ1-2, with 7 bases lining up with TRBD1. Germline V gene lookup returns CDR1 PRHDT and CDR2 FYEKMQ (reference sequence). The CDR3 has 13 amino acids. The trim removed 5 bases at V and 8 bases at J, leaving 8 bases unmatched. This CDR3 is CASSLLAGQGYTF. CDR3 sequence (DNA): TGTGCCAGCAGCCTACTTGCGGGACAGGGCTACACCTTC.

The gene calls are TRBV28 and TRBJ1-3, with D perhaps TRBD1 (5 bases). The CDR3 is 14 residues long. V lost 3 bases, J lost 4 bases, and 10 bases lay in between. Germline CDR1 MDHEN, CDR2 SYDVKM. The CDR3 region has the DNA TGTGCCAGCAGTTTCCCAGGGCCAGGAAACACCATATATTTT. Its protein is CASSFPGPGNTIYF.

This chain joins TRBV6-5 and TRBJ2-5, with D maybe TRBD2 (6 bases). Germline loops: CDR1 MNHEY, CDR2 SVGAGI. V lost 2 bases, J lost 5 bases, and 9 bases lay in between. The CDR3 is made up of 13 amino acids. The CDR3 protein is CASSYAGGETQYF. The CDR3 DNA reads TGTGCCAGCAGTTACGCCGGAGGGGAGACCCAGTACTTC.